The T cell receptor beta chain under discussion was sequenced for a study of blood T cell repertoires in COVID-19. Assay: immunoSEQ multiplex PCR; the TCRdb copy retains only in-frame clones and omits some. The sample lists 220,000 or so clones, about nine tenths occurring once. The CDR3 sequence is 16 residues long. After removal of 3 bases from V and 5 bases from J, the junction contained 7 bases not matched to a gene. CDR1 and CDR2 from the germline V gene are SGHNT and YYREEE (reference sequence). The sequenced sample was PBMCs or T cells enriched from blood (not recorded which). The receptor comes from a man over 45 who had been exposed to COVID-19. The chain has TRBV5-4 and TRBJ2-5; 13 bases agree with TRBD2. The CDR3 DNA sequence: TGTGCCAGCAGCTCGGGGACTAGCGGGGTGAGGGAGACCCAGTACTTC. Translation: CASSSGTSGVRETQYF.